The present TCR beta chain was sequenced within a study of read filtering for tumor transcriptome and immune sequencing. The library was built from around 400 ng RNA with molecular barcoded adaptors for alpha/delta and beta/gamma chains. TCRdb analysed the reads with MiXCR anew, one entry per CDR3 protein. In the table there are 100,000 to 150,000 distinct CDR3 sequences, around 13% of which are singletons. V lost 2 bases and J lost 3, with 16 bases in between. Germline V lookup: CDR1 LGHNA, CDR2 YNFKEQ. There are 16 residues in the CDR3. J is TRBJ2-5 and V is TRBV4-2; D unclear. This receptor was obtained from a donor at least 40 years old with multiple myeloma. Sequencing was carried out using a population of CD138-negative cells sorted from bone marrow. The CDR3 DNA follows: TGTGCCAGCAGCCAAAGCCGGGCCGACACTGAAGAGACCCAGTACTTC. This sequence encodes CASSQSRADTEETQYF.